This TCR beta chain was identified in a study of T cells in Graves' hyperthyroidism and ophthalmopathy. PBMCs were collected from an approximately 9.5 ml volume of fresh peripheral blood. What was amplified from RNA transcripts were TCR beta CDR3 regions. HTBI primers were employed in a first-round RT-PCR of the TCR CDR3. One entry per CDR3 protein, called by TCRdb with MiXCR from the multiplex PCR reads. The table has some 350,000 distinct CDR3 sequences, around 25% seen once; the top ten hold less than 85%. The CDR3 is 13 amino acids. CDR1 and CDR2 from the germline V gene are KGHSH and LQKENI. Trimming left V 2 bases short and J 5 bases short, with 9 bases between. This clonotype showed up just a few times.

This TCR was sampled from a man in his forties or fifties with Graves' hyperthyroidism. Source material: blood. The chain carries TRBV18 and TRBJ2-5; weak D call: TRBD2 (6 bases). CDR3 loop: CASSPTRGETQYF. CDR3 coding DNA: TGTGCCAGCTCACCAACTCGGGGGGAGACCCAGTACTTC.